In its sample, the clone carrying this TCR beta chain was seen a few times. Its specificity is unknown. This CDR3 is built from 15 residues. V lost 5 bases to trimming and J lost 3 bases, with 18 bases between them. The V gene's germline CDR1 is SQVTM and CDR2 ANQGSEA. This sample is part of a study of beta chain features in type 1 diabetes. In the study overall: Over all samples combined, fewer than 130,000,000 sorted cells were examined.

What was sequenced were expressed TCRB transcripts, since all of the isolated RNA had been reverse transcribed. Sequenced by immunoSEQ multiplex PCR; TCRdb stores in-frame clones only, minus some. The sample comprises approximately 100,000 clones, over 25% of which are singletons, and 0.5% to 0.55% rests with the top ten. The study's findings and limits: Whatever favoring of shorter templates PCR might show would apply equally to patients and controls. A moderate, significant TCRB CDR3 shortening appeared in type 1 diabetes across four CD4+ subsets. Type 1 diabetes patients had VDJ junctions that carried fewer insertions and more deletions. Across patients, naive, central memory and Treg TCRB repertoires exhibited apparently greater similarity than was observed across healthy donors.

The chain joins TRBV29-1 to TRBJ2-3, with D perhaps TRBD2 (5 bases). The sequence was obtained from a woman between 18 and 29 years old with type 1 diabetes. The sequencing input was central memory CD4+ T cells from blood. The DNA of the CDR3 is TGCAGCGTTAGGGTGGGAGCGTTTTCGACAGATACGCAGTATTTT. Translation: CSVRVGAFSTDTQYF.